The 14 T cell receptor beta chains below were found in one sample sequenced in a study of post-analysis software for immune sequencing data. These receptors lack a known antigen. Unique-molecular-identifier-tagged TCR beta cDNA libraries were used. TCRdb analysed the PCR reads with MiXCR anew, one entry per CDR3 protein. The repertoire holds hundreds of thousands of distinct CDR3 sequences, with 55% to 60% as singletons. Study findings and constraints: A handful of TRBV segments were significantly more frequent in patients than in controls. TRBV5-6, TRBV5-1 and TRBV20-1 were among these segments.

The sample comprised blood. Receptor source: a girl aged 2 to 9 with multiple sclerosis.

A single count supports this clonotype. The chain has TRBV3-1 and TRBJ2-1; TRBD2 matches at 9 bases. The CDR3 is made up of 14 amino acids. The V gene's germline CDR1 is LGHDT and CDR2 YNNKEL (reference sequence). The trim removed 5 bases at V and 8 bases at J, leaving 7 bases unmatched. The CDR3 protein is CASSWRGGADEQFF. The CDR3 nucleotides read TGTGCCAGCAGCTGGCGCGGGGGGGCCGATGAGCAGTTCTTC.

The chain links TRBV29-1 to TRBJ2-7; tentatively, D is TRBD1 (5 bases). The end of the DNA is better explained by TRBJ2-5, so the J call may be wrong. Germline V gene data show CDR1 as SQVTM and CDR2 as ANQGSEA. This CDR3 comprises 12 residues. CDR3 nucleotide sequence: TGCAGCGCCCTTGGGGCCCAAGAGACCCAGTACTTC. Translating gives CSALGAQETQYF.

This chain links TRBV12-3 or TRBV12-4 with TRBJ1-2; unclear D gene. The germline V and J ends were trimmed by 6 bases and 0 bases, with 14 bases remaining between them. This CDR3 region has 15 residues. The CDR3, as DNA: TGTGCCAGCAGCCCCAGCCGGCGACCTAACTATGGCTACACCTTC. Protein: CASSPSRRPNYGYTF.

This clonotype was observed once. The V gene is TRBV7-9, the J gene TRBJ2-3; D is tentatively TRBD1 or TRBD2 (5 bases each). From germline, CDR1 is SEHNR and CDR2 FQNEAQ (reference sequence). This CDR3 region has 14 residues. V lost 1 base and J lost 7, with 12 bases in between. The DNA of the CDR3 is TGTGCCAGCAGCTTAGAATGGGGACCTTATACGCAGTATTTT. Amino acid sequence: CASSLEWGPYTQYF.

V and J are TRBV12-3 or TRBV12-4 and TRBJ2-6; TRBD1 agrees at 9 bases. The CDR3 loop spans 17 amino acids. J gave up 0 bases and V 6 bases, and 6 bases lay outside the gene matches. CDR3 sequence (DNA): TGTGCCAGCAGCGACAGGGGGTGGGGCTCTGGGGCCAACGTCCTGACTTTC. Translating it yields CASSDRGWGSGANVLTF.

The chain carries TRBV6-2 or TRBV6-3 and TRBJ2-7; D not certain. Trimming stripped 6 bases from V and 2 bases from J, with 26 bases between. Germline CDR1 reads MNHEY; CDR2 reads SVGEGT. CDR3 length: 18 residues. The DNA of the CDR3 is TGTGCCAGCAGAACAGACCCATCAAACTGCCTTCACCCCTACGAGCAGTACTTC. This gives the protein CASRTDPSNCLHPYEQYF.

The gene calls are TRBV6-1 and TRBJ2-5; 10 bases map to TRBD1. This CDR3 has 14 amino acids. Germline V gene lookup returns CDR1 MNHNS and CDR2 SASEGT. V trimming: 8 bases; J trimming: 1 base; junction bases outside the gene matches: 4. The CDR3 nucleotides read TGTGCCAGCCGAGGGACAGGGGTCCAAGAGACCCAGTACTTC. This sequence encodes CASRGTGVQETQYF.

The genes are TRBV4-1 and TRBJ2-2; D might be TRBD2 (5 bases). Germline V gene data show CDR1 as MGHRA and CDR2 as YSYEKL. V was pared by 8 bases and J by 1 base, with 8 bases between. This CDR3 comprises 13 residues. CDR3 in amino acids: CASVGLNTGELFF. The CDR3 DNA follows: TGCGCCAGCGTCGGACTGAACACCGGGGAGCTGTTTTTT.

The chain joins TRBV29-1 to TRBJ2-5, with unresolved D. Germline V gene sequence: CDR1 SQVTM, CDR2 ANQGSEA. The V and J ends lost 3 bases and 1 base respectively, with 6 bases between them. The CDR3 consists of 12 residues. The CDR3 is CSVDWGQETQYF. CDR3 nucleotide sequence: TGCAGCGTTGATTGGGGCCAAGAGACCCAGTACTTC. Full variable domain (outside the CDR3, taken from reference TRBV29-1 and TRBJ2-5): SAVISQKPSRDICQRGTSLTIQCQVDSQVTMMFWYRQQPGQSLTLIATANQGSEATYESGFVIDKFPISRPNLTFSTLTVSNMSPEDSSIYLCSVDWGQETQYFGPGTRLLVL.

The table lists this clonotype with a count of one. This chain connects TRBV5-6 to TRBJ2-5; 9 bases fit TRBD1. There are 16 residues in the CDR3. Germline V gene lookup returns CDR1 SGHDT and CDR2 YYEEEE. After removal of 2 bases from V and 2 bases from J, the junction contained 7 bases not matched to a gene. The CDR3 coding sequence is TGTGCCAGCAGCTTCCTGACAGGGGGGCCTCAAGAGACCCAGTACTTC. It codes for CASSFLTGGPQETQYF.

The chain carries TRBV28 and TRBJ2-1; perhaps TRBD2 as D (7 bases). The CDR3 has 16 amino acids. Germline V gives CDR1 MDHEN, CDR2 SYDVKM. V shed 5 bases and J shed 2 bases, with 16 bases lying between them. DNA for the CDR3: TGTGCCAGCAGTCTACCCGGGGGGCGCCCCTACAATGAGCAGTTCTTC. Translating gives CASSLPGGRPYNEQFF. Together with reference TRBV28 and TRBJ2-1, the CDR3 gives the full variable domain: DVKVTQSSRYLVKRTGEKVFLECVQDMDHENMFWYRQDPGLGLRLIYFSYDVKMKEKGDIPEGYSVSREKKERFSLILESASTNQTSMYLCASSLPGGRPYNEQFFGPGTRLTVL.

V usage is TRBV4-1 and J usage is TRBJ2-7; D is unclear. The CDR3 consists of 13 residues. Trimming took off 0 bases at V and 4 bases at J, with 7 bases between the two ends. Germline-derived CDR1 and CDR2 are MGHRA and YSYEKL. The CDR3 region has the DNA TGCGCCAGCAGCCAAGATCTAGGATACGAGCAGTACTTC. As protein: CASSQDLGYEQYF.

V and J are TRBV10-2 and TRBJ2-1; 14 nucleotides match TRBD2. From germline, CDR1 is WSHSY and CDR2 SAAADI. Trimming at V came to 8 bases and at J to 9 bases, leaving 3 bases not matched to a gene. CDR3 length: 13 amino acids. The CDR3 DNA sequence: TGCGCCAGCCGACTAGCGGGGGGGCCTGAGCAGTTCTTC. This codes for CASRLAGGPEQFF.

The chain has TRBV14 and TRBJ2-5; D is perhaps TRBD2 (6 bases). Germline V CDR1 and CDR2: SGHDN, FVKESK. The CDR3 consists of 14 residues. Trimming pared 1 base from V and 11 bases from J, leaving 17 bases between. The CDR3 region is CASSQVGGVDGQYF. CDR3 coding DNA: TGTGCCAGCAGCCAAGTCGGAGGGGTGGACGGGCAGTACTTC.